Included here is one TCR beta chain sequence, with context. Sequence at one end of the junction differs from germline and may be a read error. This sample was included in a study of technical replicates of blood from a handful of donors. Clones were sequenced by immunoSEQ multiplex PCR, and TCRdb holds only the in-frame ones, with some missing. The sample carries fewer than 80,000 clones, about nine tenths recorded once. The germline CDR1 and CDR2 sequences are SGHKS and YYEKEE (reference sequence). The CDR3 runs 13 residues. The sequenced sample was PBMCs. This chain joins TRBV5-5 and TRBJ2-7; D call uncertain. This sequence was found in a human donor in good health. Some clones in this sample may be carry-over from other donors' samples. CDR3 coding DNA: TGTGCCAGCAGCTTGGAGGATGTGGGCCGATGGGACTTC. It yields the protein CASSLEDVGRWDF.